These 30 T cell receptor beta chains were all obtained from the same sample, sequenced in a study of OX40 agonist ivuxolimab in advanced cancers. The assay was immunoSEQ multiplex PCR, and TCRdb's table has in-frame clones only and misses some. In the table there are around 18,000 clones, around 69% of which are singletons. Here the sequenced sample was CD4+ or CD8+ T cells sorted from blood, taken in a trial of the OX40 agonist ivuxolimab. Receptors originate from an adult with an advanced solid tumor such as melanoma, head and neck, liver or kidney cancer.

By share of the sample, this clone is medium-sized (0.01 to 0.1%). The V call is TRBV21-1, the J call TRBJ2-3; no DNA check was done on the table's D call, TRBD2. TRBV21-1 is a pseudogene locus. CDR3 length equals 22 residues. The CDR3 DNA follows: TGTGCCAGCAGCCGACCTAAAAACACTCTTCCGGGACTAGCGGGTAGCACAGATACGCAGTATTTT. Its protein is CASSRPKNTLPGLAGSTDTQYF.

V and J are TRBV19 and TRBJ2-1, with TRBD2 matching 12 bases. Trimming at V came to 3 bases and at J to 0 bases, leaving 9 bases not matched to a gene. There are 19 residues in the CDR3. The germline CDR1 and CDR2 sequences are LNHDA and SQIVND (reference sequence). As DNA, the CDR3 is TGTGCCAGTAGTATTCAATCGCTAGCGGGGGGGAGCTCCTACAATGAGCAGTTCTTC. As protein: CASSIQSLAGGSSYNEQFF.

In its sample, this clone was seen a few times. The V and J genes are TRBV6-5 and TRBJ1-2, with 9 bases lining up with TRBD1. CDR3 length: 15 amino acids. V lost 6 bases, J lost 3 bases, and 8 bases stayed unmatched. Germline V lookup: CDR1 MNHEY, CDR2 SVGAGI. CDR3 protein: CASRPGTGIHYGYTF. The CDR3 coding sequence is TGTGCCAGCAGACCCGGGACAGGGATTCACTATGGCTACACCTTC.

This chain uses TRBV10-3 with TRBJ2-1; D is unresolved. The germline gives CDR1 ENHRY, CDR2 SYGVKD. CDR3 length: 13 amino acids. V shed 0 bases and J shed 7 bases, with 7 bases lying between them. The DNA of the CDR3 is TGTGCCATCAGTGAGTCTGGGATGAATGAGCAGTTCTTC. Encoded protein: CAISESGMNEQFF.

This clone was detected only a few times. Other nucleotide sequences from this sample produce the same CDR3. The chain joins TRBV29-1 to TRBJ2-5; 10 positions match TRBD2. The CDR3 loop spans 13 amino acids. Germline V gives CDR1 SQVTM, CDR2 ANQGSEA. Trimming took 3 bases from V and 5 from J; bases not matched to a gene: 3. The CDR3, as DNA: TGCAGCGTTGAGGAGCGGGAGGGGGAGACCCAGTACTTC. Its protein is CSVEEREGETQYF.

The rearrangement joins TRBV5-6 to TRBJ1-1, with a possible D match to TRBD1 (5 bases). Germline V gene data show CDR1 as SGHDT and CDR2 as YYEEEE. Trimming removed 2 bases from V and 1 base from J, with 12 bases in between. This CDR3 is 15 amino acids long. The CDR3 DNA reads as TGTGCCAGCAGCTTAGGGGCTCAGGGGAACACTGAAGCTTTCTTT. Translated: CASSLGAQGNTEAFF. Looking up the rest from reference TRBV5-6 and TRBJ1-1 gives the full variable domain: DAGVTQSPTHLIKTRGQQVTLRCSPKSGHDTVSWYQQALGQGPQFIFQYYEEEERQRGNFPDRFSGHQFPNYSSELNVNALLLGDSALYLCASSLGAQGNTEAFFGQGTRLTVV.

This clone has a handful of counts. This sequence joins TRBV28 and TRBJ2-3; D may be TRBD2 (6 bases). CDR3 length: 15 residues. Germline values: CDR1 MDHEN, CDR2 SYDVKM. V was cut by 5 bases and J by 0 bases, with 12 bases left in between. The CDR3 DNA is TGTGCCAGCAGTCCGCGGGAAACTAGCACAGATACGCAGTATTTT. Amino acids: CASSPRETSTDTQYF.

The chain has TRBV28 and TRBJ2-6; perhaps D is TRBD1 or TRBD2 (5 bases each). The germline gives CDR1 MDHEN, CDR2 SYDVKM. The CDR3 loop spans 15 amino acids. Trimming stripped 5 bases from V and 2 bases from J, with 10 bases between. This chain's CDR3 is CASSTRETGANVLTF. The DNA of the CDR3 is TGTGCCAGCAGTACCAGGGAGACTGGGGCCAACGTCCTGACTTTC.

The CDR3 nucleotides read TGTGCCAGCAGTTTAACCTCGGGGGACCCCACAGATACGCAGTATTTT. Amino acids: CASSLTSGDPTDTQYF. The chain is built from TRBV27 and TRBJ2-3; D possibly corresponds to TRBD2 (6 bases). Trimming shortened V by 2 bases and J by 2 bases, and 14 bases separated the two germline ends. Per the germline V gene, CDR1 is MNHEY and CDR2 is SMNVEV (reference sequence). The CDR3 contains 16 residues.

The chain is built from TRBV6-4 and TRBJ1-2; weak D call: TRBD1 (5 bases). Germline V gene data show CDR1 as MRHNA and CDR2 as SNTAGT. V was shortened by 2 bases and J by 4 bases, with 17 bases between the two germline ends. This CDR3 has 16 residues. CDR3 sequence: CASSDTGYTGLYGYTF. DNA for the CDR3: TGTGCCAGCAGTGACACAGGTTACACCGGACTCTATGGCTACACCTTC.

The chain is built from TRBV9 and TRBJ2-3, with TRBD2 identical over 8 bases. Germline V gene sequence: CDR1 SGDLS, CDR2 YYNGEE. The CDR3 has 16 amino acids. J lost 3 bases, V lost 3 bases, and 9 bases had no gene match. CDR3 nucleotides: TGTGCCAGCAGCGCCGCCACTAGCGGAGTTACAGATACGCAGTATTTT. Encoded protein: CASSAATSGVTDTQYF. Full variable domain (missing parts from reference TRBV9 and TRBJ2-3): DSGVTQTPKHLITATGQRVTLRCSPRSGDLSVYWYQQSLDQGLQFLIQYYNGEERAKGNILERFSAQQFPDLHSELNLSSLELGDSALYFCASSAATSGVTDTQYFGPGTRLTVL.

The V call is TRBV4-1, the J call TRBJ1-1; 8 bases are a match to TRBD1. The J segment lost 3 bases and the V segment lost 4 bases, leaving 7 bases of the junction unmatched. The CDR3 is 15 residues long. Germline V lookup: CDR1 MGHRA, CDR2 YSYEKL. For the CDR3, the DNA is TGCGCCAGCAGCCGCTCGACAGGGGTGGACACTGAAGCTTTCTTT. It codes for CASSRSTGVDTEAFF.

The CDR3 region is CASSFSPRHATLTGANVLTF. The CDR3 DNA reads as TGTGCCAGCAGTTTTAGTCCACGACACGCTACCTTGACTGGGGCCAACGTCCTGACTTTC. This sequence joins TRBV28 and TRBJ2-6; D uncertain. Germline V gene sequence: CDR1 MDHEN, CDR2 SYDVKM. CDR3 size: 20 residues. With 3 bases removed from V and 2 bases from J, the gap between germline ends came to 23 bases.

The V gene is TRBV30, the J gene TRBJ1-5; D perhaps matches TRBD1 (5 bases). CDR3 size: 15 residues. Trimming left V 0 bases short and J 0 bases short, with 9 bases between. Germline loops: CDR1 GTSNPN, CDR2 SVGIG (reference sequence). The CDR3 sequence is CAWSVSGASNQPQHF. The CDR3 DNA reads as TGTGCCTGGAGTGTAAGTGGGGCTAGCAATCAGCCCCAGCATTTT.

The CDR3 spells CASSFRNSYEQYF. In DNA, the CDR3 is TGTGCCAGCAGCTTCAGGAACTCCTACGAGCAGTACTTC. The rearrangement joins TRBV13 to TRBJ2-7; D is undetermined. The germline CDR1 and CDR2 sequences are PRHDT and FYEKMQ (reference sequence). This CDR3 contains 13 residues. V shed 3 bases and J shed 0 bases, with 6 bases lying between them. Filled out from reference TRBV13 and TRBJ2-7, the complete variable domain reads AAGVIQSPRHLIKEKRETATLKCYPIPRHDTVYWYQQGPGQDPQFLISFYEKMQSDKGSIPDRFSAQQFSDYHSELNMSSLELGDSALYFCASSFRNSYEQYFGPGTRLTVT.

The chain combines TRBV10-3 with TRBJ2-1; 8 bases align to TRBD2. Trimming took 8 bases from V and 7 from J; bases not matched to a gene: 7. CDR1 and CDR2 from the germline V gene are ENHRY and SYGVKD. The CDR3 covers 13 residues. The CDR3 loop is CAIRREGENEQFF. The CDR3 DNA is TGTGCCATCCGCCGGGAGGGCGAAAATGAGCAGTTCTTC.

J is TRBJ1-1 and V is TRBV7-2; D gene uncertain. CDR3 size: 12 residues. CDR1 is SGHTA, CDR2 FQGNSA, per germline. The germline V and J ends were trimmed by 5 bases and 4 bases, with 8 bases remaining between them. This chain's CDR3 is CASSQRATEAFF. As DNA, the CDR3 is TGTGCCAGCAGCCAGAGGGCCACTGAAGCTTTCTTT.

In this sample, this clone turned up once. The chain recombines TRBV6-5 with TRBJ1-1, with TRBD1 identical over 10 bases. Germline V gene lookup returns CDR1 MNHEY and CDR2 SVGAGI. The CDR3 consists of 15 residues. V shed 2 bases and J 10 bases; nucleotides not matched to a gene: 10. The CDR3 DNA is TGTGCCAGCAGTTACGGGACAGGGGAGTTGGCTGGAGCTTTCTTT. Translated: CASSYGTGELAGAFF.

The V call is TRBV2, the J call TRBJ2-7; TRBD2 matches 10 bases. From germline, CDR1 is SNHLY and CDR2 FYNNEI. Trimming at V came to 8 bases and at J to 2 bases, leaving 9 bases not matched to a gene. This CDR3 contains 15 residues. The CDR3 loop reads CASAPPAGGPYEQYF. The CDR3 coding sequence is TGTGCCAGCGCCCCCCCAGCGGGAGGGCCCTACGAGCAGTACTTC.

The chain combines TRBV6-1 with TRBJ2-5; D is possibly TRBD2 (6 bases). The DNA end favors TRBJ2-7, so the J call may be wrong. Germline loops: CDR1 MNHNS, CDR2 SASEGT. The CDR3 covers 14 residues. DNA of the CDR3: TGTGCCAGCAGTGATGGACTAACCTCCTACGAGCAGTACTTC. This encodes CASSDGLTSYEQYF.

This clone occurred a few times. V usage is TRBV11-2 and J usage is TRBJ2-1, with TRBD2 matching 11 bases. Germline V gene sequence: CDR1 SGHAT, CDR2 FQNNGV. The CDR3 runs 16 residues. After removal of 4 bases from V and 1 base from J, the junction contained 3 bases not matched to a gene. The CDR3 reads CASSYGTSGSYNEQFF. The CDR3 DNA reads TGTGCCAGCAGCTACGGGACTAGCGGATCCTACAATGAGCAGTTCTTC. Full variable domain (missing parts from reference TRBV11-2 and TRBJ2-1): EAGVAQSPRYKIIEKRQSVAFWCNPISGHATLYWYQQILGQGPKLLIQFQNNGVVDDSQLPKDRFSAERLKGVDSTLKIQPAKLEDSAVYLCASSYGTSGSYNEQFFGPGTRLTVL.

This chain links TRBV27 with TRBJ2-3; the D is unclear. The CDR3 is 13 residues long. CDR1 and CDR2 (germline): MNHEY, SMNVEV (reference sequence). Trimming took 3 bases from V and 2 from J, leaving 6 bases between them. The CDR3, as DNA: TGTGCCAGCAGTTTTGGGGTCACAGATACGCAGTATTTT. It specifies CASSFGVTDTQYF.

The J gene is TRBJ1-4, the V gene TRBV27; D remains ambiguous. Germline CDR1 and CDR2: MNHEY and SMNVEV (reference sequence). V lost 4 bases to trimming and J lost 4 bases, with 13 bases between them. This CDR3 is 15 amino acids long. Here the CDR3 DNA reads TGTGCCAGCAGTTCGCGACGGAATCTTAATGAAAAACTGTTTTTT. Translation gives CASSSRRNLNEKLFF. Full variable domain (missing parts from reference TRBV27 and TRBJ1-4): EAQVTQNPRYLITVTGKKLTVTCSQNMNHEYMSWYRQDPGLGLRQIYYSMNVEVTDKGDVPEGYKVSRKEKRNFPLILESPSPNQTSLYFCASSSRRNLNEKLFFGSGTQLSVL.

This clone was detected a few times. The V call is TRBV9, the J call TRBJ2-1; TRBD2 is a possible D gene (6 bases). This CDR3 contains 16 residues. Trimming took 0 bases from V and 2 from J, leaving 12 bases between them. Germline CDR1 is SGDLS and CDR2 is YYNGEE. CDR3 residues: CASSVASGAAYNEQFF. The CDR3 DNA follows: TGTGCCAGCAGCGTAGCTTCGGGAGCCGCCTACAATGAGCAGTTCTTC.

The chain recombines TRBV7-2 with TRBJ2-7; TRBD2 matches at 15 bases. Germline CDR1 is SGHTA and CDR2 is FQGNSA. V dropped 5 bases and J dropped 5; count of bases not matched to a gene: 10. This CDR3 has 17 amino acids. The CDR3 coding sequence is TGTGCCAGCAGCCCACTTCCGGGACTAGCGGGGGGAAACGAGCAGTACTTC. Amino acid sequence: CASSPLPGLAGGNEQYF.

The CDR3 protein is CASSSRGSYNSPLHF. CDR3 bases: TGTGCCAGCAGTTCACGGGGCTCCTATAATTCACCCCTCCACTTT. The chain uses TRBV27 and TRBJ1-6; no firm D call. The CDR3 totals 15 residues. Trimming removed 4 bases from V and 0 bases from J, with 7 bases in between. CDR1 is MNHEY and CDR2 is SMNVEV in the germline V gene (reference sequence).

CDR3 sequence (DNA): TGTGCCTGGAGCCCTATCGGGCGGAATTCACCCCTCCACTTT. Residues: CAWSPIGRNSPLHF. V usage is TRBV30 and J usage is TRBJ1-6; D is ambiguous. CDR1 GTSNPN and CDR2 SVGIG come from the germline V gene (reference sequence). The ends were cut back, 3 bases at V and 7 bases at J, with 13 bases in the middle. The CDR3 has 14 residues.

By frequency in the sample, this clone is medium-sized. The V and J genes are TRBV27 and TRBJ2-3; TRBD2 matches at 12 bases. V trimming: 5 bases; J trimming: 1 base; junction bases outside the gene matches: 10. The germline CDR1 and CDR2 sequences are MNHEY and SMNVEV (reference sequence). The CDR3 runs to 18 residues. CDR3 amino acids: CASSGGLAGPGGTDTQYF. CDR3 nucleotide sequence: TGTGCCAGCAGTGGGGGACTAGCGGGCCCTGGGGGCACAGATACGCAGTATTTT.

The chain employs TRBV27 and TRBJ2-1; the match to TRBD2 covers 9 bases. This CDR3 has 16 amino acids. CDR1 is MNHEY and CDR2 is SMNVEV in the germline V gene (reference sequence). Unmatched junction bases numbered 5, after V lost 5 bases and J lost 0 bases. CDR3 nucleotide sequence: TGTGCCAGCAGTCTACTGACTAGCGGCTCCTACAATGAGCAGTTCTTC. Its translation is CASSLLTSGSYNEQFF.

The chain joins TRBV11-2 to TRBJ2-7, with TRBD1 matching over 11 bases. With 6 bases clipped from V and 0 bases from J, the junction kept 4 bases outside the gene matches. The CDR3 contains 15 residues. Germline V gene data show CDR1 as SGHAT and CDR2 as FQNNGV. The CDR3 loop is CASSDGTGGSYEQYF. In DNA, the CDR3 is TGTGCCAGCAGTGATGGGACAGGGGGCTCCTACGAGCAGTACTTC.